This T cell receptor (beta chain) was sequenced for a study of long-term antiretroviral therapy in people with HIV (dated by TCRdb to 2021 to 2024). Turning to the overall study: The earliest samples were collected about a decade before the 2015 WHO recommendation for immediate ART, when ART was typically delayed until CD4 counts fell. No cross-contamination during QIAcube processing turned up in test extractions that ran a monoclonal T-cell line alongside around 34 polyclonal samples. A retrospective serial study tested whether changes in peripheral blood TRB repertoire composition and diversity were associated with ART initiation and durable HIV suppression. The cohort contributed about 200 cryopreserved PBMC samples from 30 to 35 adults with confirmed HIV infection, collected serially over a mean of about 6 years (range 1-12). Among the approximately 30 participants with HIV, eleven to twelve were female.

The immunoSEQ hsTCRB v3.0 assay was used at survey level resolution to sequence the TRB variable region. TRB sequencing targeted a depth of roughly 35,000-55,000 T-cell genomes per sample. Pooled TRB libraries were sequenced on an Illumina MiSeq with a v3 150-cycle kit. The study's own analysis went as follows. Repertoire analysis was run in R within a reproducible Nextflow workflow that covered QC, data transformation and analysis. LymphoSeq2, an R package for exploring AIRR-Seq data, was used to implement the custom analyses. Four samples that yielded fewer than 5000 total TRB sequences were excluded, so that fewer than 200 HIV repertoires were analyzed. Among the approximately 190 retained HIV repertoires, some 60 were collected before ART initiation and some 130 after ART initiation. Repertoires were downsampled to 5000 TRB nucleotide sequences, and summary statistics were averaged over 100 downsampling iterations. Only TRB sequences with CDR3 regions of at least seven amino acids were retained for analysis. Diversity was measured with a Shannon entropy-derived clonality score and the Gini coefficient. Repertoire networks linked the top 5000 CDR3 amino acid sequences whenever two sequences differed by an edit distance of one. GLIPH2 predicted antigen specificity groups and MHC restriction for TRB CDR3 amino acid sequences. To flag known CMV, EBV, HIV or tissue antigen associations, CDR3 amino acid sequences were matched against VDJdb and McPAS-TCR. Pre-ART, post-ART and control groups were compared with Wilcoxon signed-rank tests and Holm-Bonferroni correction. TCRdb mirrors the immuneACCESS table, restricted to in-frame sequences. Some clones are absent from its copies; in checked studies, under half trace to an unresolved V gene, and the reason for the others is unknown. Clone size and the V and J calls come from that table; the DNA yielded D and trimming. A total of about 31,000 clones appear in this sample, approximately 85% of them only once. The top ten hold 3% to 4% of the sample.

What the authors observed across the whole study: Inferences about post-ART repertoire changes were limited because no data were available on ART adherence, viral resistance or therapy changes. HIV repertoires had narrower CDR3 length ranges than controls, and the network structure suggested an antigen-experienced repertoire that shifted only slightly toward naive after ART. Starting ART was linked to a significant rise in TRB diversity, yet even with long-term ART the diversity remained significantly lower than in transplant donor controls. The samples were dated from about 2003 to 2018, and the ART regimens that were used may be less effective than current ART regimens. Because pre-ART samples had limited cell numbers, profiling was done on unsorted PBMC rather than on sorted CD4+ and CD8+ T cells. Expanded TRB clones identified before ART initiation dominated the repertoire across all time points, though the dominance fluctuated and decreased in many PLHIV after ART. Owing to limited PBMC availability, only the TCR beta chain was sequenced, without alpha chain pairing.

Participants were included only if at least one PBMC sample before ART initiation and at least two post-ART samples were available. All participants with HIV were treated in the United States of America. Before DNA extraction, cryopreserved samples of about 0.95-10 million PBMC were thawed and then washed. At the time of the earliest PBMC sample, participants with HIV were aged between about 20 and 54 years. Per participant, PBMC samples came from 1-4 timepoints prior to ART initiation and 2-8 timepoints following ART initiation, for a median of 7 samples. For every participant, serial HIV viral load, CD4+ T-cell count, ART history and demographic data were obtained. Genomic DNA was extracted from unsorted PBMC with a Qiagen kit on a QIAcube, processed in batches of 12 samples. On this clone itself: There is no known antigen for this receptor. Base qualities are not at hand, and no much larger clone is one base apart.

The CDR3 numbers 14 residues from cysteine through phenylalanine. Only the CDR3 part of the read is kept: 42 bases, read in frame from the first base. At the junction V is shortened by 5 bases and J by 3 bases, with 13 bases in between. Per the germline V gene, MGHDK is the CDR1 and SYGVNS is the CDR2. The specimen comprised unsorted PBMCs, sampled 0.8 years before starting antiretroviral therapy. This receptor chain uses TRBV25-1 and TRBJ1-1; the D segment could be TRBD1, given 5 matching bases. The clonotype was recovered from a man aged 18 to 29 with HIV. The CDR3 in this case is CASSYPGRDTEAFF. At the DNA level, the sequence is TGTGCCAGCAGTTACCCGGGCAGGGACACTGAAGCTTTCTTT.